The 16 T cell receptor beta chains presented below share a single source sample, sequenced in a study of regulatory T cells in long-lasting Graves disease. Sequencing libraries for TCR beta were prepared with iRepertoire HTBI primers and Arm-PCR of CDR3 regions. TCRdb passed the multiplex PCR reads through MiXCR, listing each CDR3 protein once. The sample shows 400,000 to 500,000 distinct CDR3 sequences, approximately 22% of them seen only once. The sample's time point: persistent/refractory GD, antithyroid drugs over 5 years with positive TRAb. After RNA was extracted from PBMCs, the TCR library was made from it. The source was peripheral blood mononuclear cells (PBMCs), collected when the disease was refractory, from a patient treated with antithyroid drugs. These receptors were obtained from a female donor with Graves disease.

The genes are TRBV4-1 and TRBJ1-1; D unclear. The CDR3 length is 15 residues. Germline CDR1 reads MGHRA; CDR2 reads YSYEKL. Trimming left V 4 bases short and J 0 bases short, with 12 bases between. The CDR3, as DNA: TGCGCCAGCAGCCGAGGGTCGGGCCTGAACACTGAAGCTTTCTTT. This gives the protein CASSRGSGLNTEAFF.

The V gene is TRBV19, the J gene TRBJ2-2; unclear D gene. Germline V gene sequence: CDR1 LNHDA, CDR2 SQIVND (reference sequence). V was shortened by 3 bases and J by 4 bases, with 9 bases between the two germline ends. The CDR3 consists of 14 residues. As DNA, the CDR3 is TGTGCCAGTAGTATGACGGGTAGCACCGGGGAGCTGTTTTTT. Protein sequence: CASSMTGSTGELFF.

As concerns this clonotype: A much larger clone lies one base from this, so it may be a read error. The chain links TRBV2 to TRBJ2-6; D is undetermined. Looked up from germline, CDR1 is SNHLY and CDR2 is FYNNEI. The CDR3 is made up of 15 amino acids. As DNA, the CDR3 is TGTGCCGGCAGTGAAGTAAACTCTGGGGCCAACGTCCTGACTTTC. Protein: CAGSEVNSGANVLTF.

The chain is built from TRBV3-1 and TRBJ2-7, with D perhaps TRBD2 (6 bases). The CDR3 is 16 amino acids. V was pared by 3 bases and J by 0 bases, with 15 bases between. CDR1 and CDR2 from the germline V gene are LGHDT and YNNKEL (reference sequence). The CDR3 loop is CASSQGGLMSSYEQYF. CDR3 coding DNA: TGTGCCAGCAGCCAGGGGGGACTTATGAGCTCCTACGAGCAGTACTTC.

This chain connects TRBV6-1 to TRBJ1-6; TRBD1 might be the D (6 bases). There are 17 residues in the CDR3. V was shortened by 4 bases and J by 0 bases, with 13 bases between the two germline ends. Looked up from germline, CDR1 is MNHNS and CDR2 is SASEGT. CDR3 sequence reads: CASSGVRTDSYNSPLHF. The CDR3 nucleotides are TGTGCCAGCAGTGGGGTCCGGACAGACTCCTATAATTCACCCCTCCACTTT.

With regard to this clonotype: A far more abundant clone sits one base away, making this likely a read error. The rearrangement links TRBV28 to TRBJ2-7, with 9 bases aligning to TRBD1. This CDR3 contains 15 residues. Germline CDR1 MDHEN, CDR2 SYDVKM. The CDR3 region has the DNA TGTGCCGGCAGTTCCACAGGGGGCCCGACCTACGAGCAGTACTTC. Translating gives CAGSSTGGPTYEQYF.

This clonotype has more than one count but fewer than ten. V usage is TRBV30 and J usage is TRBJ1-1; 9 bases fit TRBD1. After removal of 2 bases from V and 4 bases from J, the junction contained 8 bases not matched to a gene. Germline lookup yields CDR1 GTSNPN and CDR2 SVGIG (reference sequence). The CDR3 is made up of 15 amino acids. CDR3 amino acids: CAWSRRDRAGTEAFF. The CDR3 DNA reads as TGTGCCTGGAGTCGCCGGGACAGGGCAGGCACTGAAGCTTTCTTT.

With respect to this clonotype: At one of its ends the junction is not consistent with the germline gene, which may arise from a read error. V and J are TRBV15 and TRBJ1-2, with 9 bases identical to TRBD1. Germline V gene lookup returns CDR1 LNHNV and CDR2 YYDKDF (reference sequence). The CDR3 totals 17 residues. The CDR3 sequence: CATSMGAQGAPNHGYTF. In DNA form, the CDR3 reads TGTGCCACCAGCATGGGTGCACAGGGGGCTCCTAACCATGGCTACACCTTC.

This clonotype was found many times. The chain couples TRBV2 to TRBJ2-7, with D unclear. Germline CDR1 is SNHLY and CDR2 is FYNNEI. Trimming shortened V by 3 bases and J by 2 bases, and 11 bases separated the two germline ends. CDR3 size: 14 residues. The CDR3 region has the DNA TGTGCCAGCAGTGAGACCCTTCCAGCCTACGAGCAGTACTTC. Translating it yields CASSETLPAYEQYF.

At least ten counts were recorded for this clonotype. In DNA form, the CDR3 reads TGTGCCAGCAGTTTATATGGGACTAGCGGAGAGACCCAGTACTTC. It translates to CASSLYGTSGETQYF. This chain uses TRBV28 with TRBJ2-5; 11 bases fit TRBD2. After removal of 1 base from V and 4 bases from J, the junction contained 2 bases not matched to a gene. Germline values: CDR1 MDHEN, CDR2 SYDVKM. This CDR3 has 15 residues.

This chain uses TRBV7-9 with TRBJ2-3; 7 nucleotides align to TRBD1. The CDR3 consists of 15 residues. V gave up 2 bases and J gave up 2 bases; unmatched junction bases: 4. Germline lookup yields CDR1 SEHNR and CDR2 FQNEAQ (reference sequence). The CDR3 loop reads CASSLLQGITDTQYF. CDR3 DNA sequence: TGTGCCAGCAGCTTACTACAGGGGATCACAGATACGCAGTATTTT.

This clonotype was seen many times. The chain uses TRBV20-1 and TRBJ2-7; the D is unclear. V lost 5 bases to trimming and J lost 4 bases, with 9 bases between them. This CDR3 comprises 11 residues. Germline CDR1 reads DFQATT; CDR2 reads SNEGSKA (reference sequence). Here the CDR3 DNA reads TGCAGTGCTGGGCAGTCTTACGAGCAGTACTTC. It translates to CSAGQSYEQYF.

The chain is built from TRBV20-1 and TRBJ1-5, with 7 positions matching TRBD1. Per germline, CDR1 DFQATT and CDR2 SNEGSKA (reference sequence). The V and J ends lost 1 base and 3 bases, in that order; junction bases with no gene match: 3. The CDR3 sequence is 14 residues long. CDR3 residues: CSARAGTVNQPQHF. CDR3 in DNA: TGCAGTGCTAGAGCCGGGACAGTCAATCAGCCCCAGCATTTT.

This chain links TRBV29-1 with TRBJ2-3, with 7 nucleotides matching TRBD2. Losses at the gene ends were 8 bases for V and 2 bases for J; bases not matched to a gene: 7. CDR3 length: 13 residues. CDR1 and CDR2 from the germline V gene are SQVTM and ANQGSEA. The CDR3 spells CSLRDYATDTQYF. The CDR3 DNA sequence: TGCAGCCTCCGGGACTACGCCACAGATACGCAGTATTTT.

In its sample, this clonotype was seen many times. The chain couples TRBV11-2 to TRBJ2-6; the D gene is possibly TRBD2 (5 bases). Trimming took off 4 bases at V and 0 bases at J, with 13 bases between the two ends. Germline CDR1 reads SGHAT; CDR2 reads FQNNGV. The CDR3 covers 17 residues. DNA of the CDR3: TGTGCCAGCAGCTCCCGCCCGGGGTCCTCTGGGGCCAACGTCCTGACTTTC. This sequence encodes CASSSRPGSSGANVLTF.

The genes are TRBV29-1 and TRBJ2-1, with TRBD1 matching 10 bases. Losses at the gene ends were 7 bases for V and 6 bases for J; bases not matched to a gene: 6. This CDR3 comprises 13 residues. CDR1 is SQVTM, CDR2 ANQGSEA, per germline. The CDR3 reads CSAGQGVINEQFF. CDR3 nucleotide sequence: TGCAGCGCCGGACAGGGGGTAATCAATGAGCAGTTCTTC.